The rows below give T cell receptor beta chains drawn from one sample of a study of CD8 T cells in Susac syndrome. A single record per CDR3 protein comes from TCRdb applying MiXCR to the immunoSEQ multiplex PCR reads. The sample holds about 110,000 distinct CDR3 sequences, around 94% seen once. The sample comprised CD8+ T cells from PBMCs. Receptor source: a human donor with Susac syndrome. CDR3s include the opening cysteine and the closing phenylalanine or tryptophan. The D gene is left open where the match is weak. Rows give clone size only sometimes, using once, few, many, or a class for an expanded clone.

V,D,J,size,CDR3,DNA
TRBV29-1,.,TRBJ1-2,.,CSVEGRGGYTF,TGCAGCGTTGAAGGCAGGGGAGGCTACACCTTC
TRBV14,TRBD2,TRBJ2-3,few,CASSPPGLAGLDTQYF,TGTGCCAGCAGCCCTCCGGGACTAGCGGGACTTGATACGCAGTATTTT
TRBV20-1,TRBD2,TRBJ2-1,.,CSARDLGGASGGQHNNEQFF,TGCAGTGCTAGAGATCTCGGGGGGGCTAGCGGGGGCCAACACAACAATGAGCAGTTCTTC
TRBV9,.,TRBJ2-1,.,CASSVTQADNEQFF,TGTGCCAGCAGCGTAACTCAGGCTGACAATGAGCAGTTCTTC
TRBV11-1,.,TRBJ2-1,once,CASSLVVRGNEQFF,TGTGCCAGCAGCTTAGTCGTTCGGGGGAATGAGCAGTTCTTC
TRBV29-1,.,TRBJ1-2,.,CSVGGITSYGYTF,TGCAGCGTTGGTGGGATTACCTCCTATGGCTACACCTTC
TRBV6-5,.,TRBJ2-7,.,CASSYRDAVYEQYF,TGTGCCAGCAGTTACCGGGATGCAGTCTACGAGCAGTACTTC
TRBV12-3/TRBV12-4,.,TRBJ1-1,.,CASSLGPTEAFF,TGTGCCAGCAGTTTGGGGCCCACTGAAGCTTTCTTT
TRBV19,.,TRBJ1-1,.,CASSIIGEAFF,TGTGCCAGTAGTATAATCGGTGAAGCTTTCTTT
TRBV3-1,.,TRBJ1-5,.,CASSQDLTTNQPQHF,TGTGCCAGCAGCCAAGATCTGACTACCAATCAGCCCCAGCATTTT
TRBV3-1,.,TRBJ1-1,.,CASSPKRVLGGEAFF,TGTGCCAGCAGCCCTAAGCGGGTTTTGGGTGGTGAAGCTTTCTTT
TRBV6-5,.,TRBJ2-1,.,CASSYSTIGRGRDEQFF,TGTGCCAGCAGTTACTCGACCATAGGCCGAGGACGTGATGAGCAGTTCTTC
TRBV4-1,.,TRBJ1-2,.,CASSVSTAANYGYTF,TGCGCCAGCAGCGTATCCACGGCGGCTAACTATGGCTACACCTTC
TRBV7-9,.,TRBJ2-7,.,CASQSPTYEQYF,TGTGCCAGCCAGTCACCCACTTACGAGCAGTACTTC
TRBV10-3,TRBD1,TRBJ2-1,.,CAISSDRAVCLF,TGTGCCATCAGTTCGGACAGGGCTGTTTGTCTCTTC
TRBV4-3,TRBD2,TRBJ2-3,.,CASSQEGAGGSDTQYF,TGCGCCAGCAGCCAAGAGGGAGCGGGGGGGTCAGATACGCAGTATTTT
TRBV27,.,TRBJ1-1,.,CASSLGVGIEAFF,TGTGCCAGCAGTCTCGGAGTGGGGATCGAAGCTTTCTTT
TRBV7-9,.,TRBJ2-3,.,CASSELATTDTQYF,TGTGCCAGCAGCGAGCTAGCAACCACAGATACGCAGTATTTT
TRBV29-1,TRBD1,TRBJ1-1,.,CSVVPIPTGGGNTEAFF,TGCAGCGTTGTCCCCATACCAACAGGGGGCGGGAACACTGAAGCTTTCTTT
TRBV9,.,TRBJ2-5,.,CASSASGSQETQYF,TGTGCCAGCAGCGCCTCCGGGAGCCAAGAGACCCAGTACTTC
TRBV5-6,TRBD1,TRBJ2-5,.,CASSFRTGDETQYF,TGTGCCAGCAGCTTTCGGACAGGGGATGAGACCCAGTACTTC
TRBV11-2,.,TRBJ2-1,.,CASSTPQDNEQFF,TGTGCCAGCAGCACCCCCCAGGACAATGAGCAGTTCTTC
TRBV5-7,TRBD1,TRBJ1-1,.,CASSLGTGDEAFF,TGTGCCAGCAGCCTCGGGACAGGGGACGAAGCTTTCTTT
TRBV19,TRBD2,TRBJ2-4,.,CASSMELADGTLAKNIQYF,TGTGCCAGTAGTATGGAGCTAGCGGACGGGACCCTAGCCAAAAACATTCAGTACTTC
TRBV27,TRBD2,TRBJ2-4,.,CASSFAGEQSIQYF,TGTGCCAGCAGCTTCGCGGGGGAGCAGAGCATTCAGTACTTC
TRBV3-1,.,TRBJ2-3,.,CASSQEIQLTDTQYF,TGTGCCAGCAGCCAAGAAATACAGCTCACAGATACGCAGTATTTT
TRBV7-9,TRBD1,TRBJ1-6,.,CASSSTGSPNSPLHF,TGTGCCAGCAGCTCGACAGGGTCCCCTAATTCACCCCTCCACTTT
TRBV4-1,.,TRBJ2-5,once,CASSLDTGWGETQYF,TGCGCCAGCAGCCTTGATACAGGATGGGGAGAGACCCAGTACTTC
TRBV13,.,TRBJ2-3,.,CASTQGVRPTDTQYF,TGTGCCAGCACCCAAGGCGTCAGGCCCACAGATACGCAGTATTTT
TRBV5-1,.,TRBJ2-7,.,CASSPNPDSYEQYF,TGCGCCAGCAGCCCCAACCCCGACAGTTACGAGCAGTACTTC
TRBV27,.,TRBJ2-2,.,CASRFGSSTGELFF,TGTGCCAGCCGCTTCGGATCGTCGACCGGGGAGCTGTTTTTT
TRBV19,.,TRBJ1-5,.,CASSRSEGNQPQHF,TGTGCCAGTAGTAGATCAGAAGGCAATCAGCCCCAGCATTTT
TRBV11-2,TRBD2,TRBJ2-3,.,CASSGLAENTQYF,TGTGCCAGCAGCGGACTAGCGGAAAATACGCAGTATTTT
TRBV11-1,.,TRBJ1-2,.,CASSIWGDLNPQIHRPANYGYTF,TGTGCCAGCAGTATATGGGGGGATCTAAATCCACAAATCCACCGTCCAGCTAACTATGGCTACACCTTC
TRBV18,TRBD1,TRBJ1-1,.,CASSLDRGLNTEAFF,TGTGCCAGCTCACTTGACAGGGGGCTGAACACTGAAGCTTTCTTT
TRBV4-1,.,TRBJ2-3,.,CASSRSRGPDTQYF,TGCGCCAGCAGCCGAAGCCGGGGGCCCGATACGCAGTATTTT
TRBV29-1,TRBD2,TRBJ2-5,.,CSVEGEGTQYF,TGCAGCGTTGAGGGGGAGGGGACCCAGTACTTC
TRBV9,TRBD2,TRBJ2-5,.,CASGTSGARSETQYF,TGTGCCAGCGGGACTAGCGGTGCCCGGTCGGAGACCCAGTACTTC
TRBV7-9,TRBD1,TRBJ2-5,.,CASSGTGTGETQYF,TGTGCCAGCAGCGGGACAGGTACCGGAGAGACCCAGTACTTC
TRBV9,.,TRBJ1-3,.,CASSPQGHPSSGNTIYF,TGTGCCAGCAGCCCCCAGGGACATCCAAGCTCTGGAAACACCATATATTTT
TRBV27,.,TRBJ2-1,.,CASSLIINSNNEQFF,TGTGCCAGCAGCCTGATTATTAACAGCAACAATGAGCAGTTCTTC
TRBV27,.,TRBJ1-5,.,CASSLGVGVPQHF,TGTGCCAGCAGTTTAGGAGTTGGGGTACCCCAGCATTTT
TRBV14,.,TRBJ2-2,.,CASSQGWAGELFF,TGTGCCAGCAGCCAAGGGTGGGCCGGGGAGCTGTTTTTT
TRBV6-1,.,TRBJ2-2,.,CAGMLGLAGELFF,TGTGCCGGGATGCTAGGTCTGGCCGGGGAGCTGTTTTTT
TRBV19,.,TRBJ2-7,.,CASNPGVSYEQYF,TGTGCCAGTAATCCAGGAGTATCCTACGAGCAGTACTTC
TRBV9,.,TRBJ1-1,.,CASSVGSRTEAFF,TGTGCCAGCAGCGTAGGCAGCCGCACTGAAGCTTTCTTT
TRBV25-1,.,TRBJ1-2,.,CASSDGRIGLFGYTF,TGTGCCAGCAGTGATGGTCGTATTGGCTTGTTTGGCTACACCTTC
TRBV7-3,.,TRBJ2-7,.,CASSLISTVYEQYF,TGTGCCAGCAGCTTGATCTCAACGGTCTACGAGCAGTACTTC
TRBV7-9,.,TRBJ2-7,once,CASADVRGYEQYF,TGTGCCAGCGCCGACGTAAGGGGCTACGAGCAGTACTTC
TRBV27,.,TRBJ1-5,once,CASSLSSYSNQPQHF,TGTGCCAGCAGTTTATCCAGCTATAGCAATCAGCCCCAGCATTTT
TRBV14,.,TRBJ2-1,.,CASSHLGGSDEQFF,TGTGCCAGCAGCCACCTAGGAGGATCAGATGAGCAGTTCTTC
TRBV5-4,TRBD1,TRBJ2-3,.,CASSLQGASDTQYF,TGTGCCAGCAGCTTACAGGGGGCATCAGATACGCAGTATTTT
TRBV12-5,.,TRBJ1-6,once,CASGGTRDSPLHF,TGTGCTAGTGGCGGGACCCGCGATTCACCCCTCCACTTT
TRBV20-1,.,TRBJ2-5,.,CSAKGLREKETQYF,TGCAGTGCCAAGGGCCTGAGGGAAAAAGAGACCCAGTACTTC
TRBV25-1,.,TRBJ2-5,.,CASSELLKETQYF,TGTGCCAGCAGTGAATTACTGAAAGAGACCCAGTACTTC